This T cell receptor beta chain was observed in a study of blood T cell repertoires in COVID-19. Looking at the study overall: Samples representing acute and convalescent COVID-19 were sourced from the United States, Italy and Spain. T cells, B-cell-depleted T cells, or PBMCs provided the cDNA or gDNA that served as material.

Germline V gene data show CDR1 as SGHVS and CDR2 as FQNEAQ. V shed 4 bases and J shed 3 bases, with 25 bases lying between them. The CDR3 totals 18 residues. Methods used by the authors: Cell counts per sample came from amplifying reference gene primers. The data were produced by immunoSEQ multiplex PCR, yet TCRdb's version contains in-frame clones alone and is incomplete. The D gene and trimming were derived from the DNA, and the V and J assignments and clone size from that table. Of 45,000 to 55,000 clones listed, around 84% are singletons. The sequencing sample was made of peripheral blood. The sequence was collected from an older man with active COVID-19. The chain employs TRBV7-8 and TRBJ2-7, with D tentatively TRBD1 (5 bases). This CDR3 reads CASSSRGGAGARNYEQYF. The CDR3 nucleotides read TGTGCCAGCAGCTCCCGCGGTGGTGCTGGGGCGCGGAACTACGAGCAGTACTTC.